This TCR beta chain was retrieved from a study of shared clonotypes between healthy human individuals. General study results and limits: Only blood underwent sampling, and tissue repertoires likely differ. Clonotype sharing among donors, it was expected, would be affected by sequencing depth. For naive CD4 cells, approximately 4.7% of clonotypes were shared across a few donors.

Clones were sequenced by immunoSEQ multiplex PCR, and TCRdb holds only the in-frame ones, with some missing. The sample has 450,000 to 700,000 clones, 95% seen once. Trimming removed 4 bases from V and 0 bases from J, with 14 bases in between. Germline CDR1 reads SGHRS; CDR2 reads YFSETQ. CDR3 length: 16 residues. To note about this clone: As yet, its antigen is unknown.

Selected positively for CCR7 and CD45RO-negative, naive CD8 cells excluded terminally differentiated effector memory CD45RA+ cells. Adult Caucasians living in Nashville, Tennessee made up all of the donors. The sample comprised naive CD8+ T cells sorted from blood. V gene TRBV5-1 combines with J gene TRBJ2-1; D is perhaps TRBD2 (5 bases). The sequence derives from a woman under 40 in good health. CDR3 region: CASSPPAVGSYNEQFF. The CDR3 DNA sequence: TGCGCCAGCAGCCCGCCAGCGGTAGGCTCCTACAATGAGCAGTTCTTC.